The clone carrying this T cell receptor (beta chain) was observed a handful of times. The antigen is not known. CDR3 length equals 13 residues. CDR1 is MNHNS, CDR2 SASEGT, per germline. V was trimmed by 5 bases and J by 7 bases, leaving 12 bases between them. The data stem from a study of CD4+ T cells in melanoma. Clones were sequenced by immunoSEQ multiplex PCR, and TCRdb holds only the in-frame ones, with some missing. This repertoire shows just over 14,000 clones, less than 65% found once; its top ten account for 15% to 17%. Study-level results: CD8+ T cell, macrophage and B cell function reportedly correlated with neoantigen-specific CD4+ T cells. Neoantigen-specific CD4+ T cells in melanoma reportedly had diverse differentiation states.

The chain recombines TRBV6-1 with TRBJ1-5; perhaps TRBD1 as D (6 bases). The sequencing sample was made of cells from a culture (not recorded whether cultured in vitro). The origin of this receptor is a human donor with melanoma. CDR3 in amino acids: CASSHRDGQPQHF. CDR3 DNA: TGTGCCAGCAGTCACAGGGATGGCCAGCCCCAGCATTTT.